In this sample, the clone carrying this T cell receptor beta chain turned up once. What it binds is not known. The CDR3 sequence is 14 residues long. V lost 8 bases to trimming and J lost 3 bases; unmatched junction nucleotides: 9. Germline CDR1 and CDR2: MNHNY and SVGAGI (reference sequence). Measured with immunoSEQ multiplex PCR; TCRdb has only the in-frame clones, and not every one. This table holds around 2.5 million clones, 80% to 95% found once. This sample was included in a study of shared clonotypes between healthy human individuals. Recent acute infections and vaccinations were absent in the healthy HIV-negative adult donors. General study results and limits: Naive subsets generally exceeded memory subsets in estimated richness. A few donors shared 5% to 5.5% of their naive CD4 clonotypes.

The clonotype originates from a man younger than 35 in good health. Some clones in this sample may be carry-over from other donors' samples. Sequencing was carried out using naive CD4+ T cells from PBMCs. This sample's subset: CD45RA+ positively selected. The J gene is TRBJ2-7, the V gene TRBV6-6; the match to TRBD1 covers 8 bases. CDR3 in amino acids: CASGGGTGFYEQYF. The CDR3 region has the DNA TGTGCCAGCGGTGGGGGGACAGGCTTCTACGAGCAGTACTTC.